A single sample is the source of the 21 T cell receptor beta chains below, sequenced in a study of cytomegalovirus exposure and HLA in healthy donors. PCR was performed using 60 Vbeta and 13 Jbeta primers. Libraries were prepared by immunoSEQ multiplex PCR; TCRdb keeps only in-frame clonotypes and omits some of them. The repertoire includes some 160,000 clones, over 65% of them detected once, and more than 2% sits in the top ten. Input material: PBMCs. All receptors derive from a man aged 55 to 70 in good health and CMV-seronegative.

The rearrangement uses TRBV4-2 and TRBJ1-4; a possible D gene is TRBD1 (6 bases). Trimming took off 1 base at V and 4 bases at J, with 13 bases between the two ends. This CDR3 comprises 16 residues. Germline-derived CDR1 and CDR2 are LGHNA and YNFKEQ. The CDR3 region has the DNA TGTGCCAGCAGCCAAGCACCTGGACAGAATAATGAAAAACTGTTTTTT. Its translation: CASSQAPGQNNEKLFF.

The chain recombines TRBV2 with TRBJ1-1, with TRBD1 identical over 10 bases. The CDR3 loop spans 15 amino acids. V lost 1 base and J lost 6; bases outside the gene matches: 5. Germline CDR1 is SNHLY and CDR2 is FYNNEI. The CDR3 sequence: CASSEGTGGFAEAFF. The CDR3 coding sequence is TGTGCCAGCAGTGAAGGGACAGGGGGATTTGCTGAAGCTTTCTTT. Full variable domain (missing parts from reference TRBV2 and TRBJ1-1): EPEVTQTPSHQVTQMGQEVILRCVPISNHLYFYWYRQILGQKVEFLVSFYNNEISEKSEIFDDQFSVERPDGSNFTLKIRSTKLEDSAMYFCASSEGTGGFAEAFFGQGTRLTVV.

V gene TRBV5-4 combines with J gene TRBJ1-6; 8 bases map to TRBD1. V dropped 0 bases and J dropped 10; count of bases not matched to a gene: 9. CDR1 is SGHNT and CDR2 is YYREEE in the germline V gene (reference sequence). The CDR3 has 16 amino acids. DNA for the CDR3: TGTGCCAGCAGCTTGGGCCCAGGGGGCTCAGAATCACCCCTCCACTTT. This translates into CASSLGPGGSESPLHF. Full variable domain (outside the CDR3, taken from reference TRBV5-4 and TRBJ1-6): ETGVTQSPTHLIKTRGQQVTLRCSSQSGHNTVSWYQQALGQGPQFIFQYYREEENGRGNFPPRFSGLQFPNYSSELNVNALELDDSALYLCASSLGPGGSESPLHFGNGTRLTVT.

The sample holds one count of this clone. J is TRBJ1-2 and V is TRBV11-2, with D unresolved. Germline CDR1 and CDR2: SGHAT and FQNNGV. The CDR3 runs 14 residues. Trimming pared 0 bases from V and 4 bases from J, leaving 9 bases between. Written as DNA, the CDR3 is TGTGCCAGCAGCTTAGATTCCCCTTCCTATGGCTACACCTTC. Amino acids: CASSLDSPSYGYTF. Supplemented by reference TRBV11-2 and TRBJ1-2, the full variable domain reads EAGVAQSPRYKIIEKRQSVAFWCNPISGHATLYWYQQILGQGPKLLIQFQNNGVVDDSQLPKDRFSAERLKGVDSTLKIQPAKLEDSAVYLCASSLDSPSYGYTFGSGTRLTVV.

The chain carries TRBV30 and TRBJ1-3; D is perhaps TRBD1 (6 bases). CDR3 size: 14 residues. V was pared by 3 bases and J by 2 bases, with 11 bases between. Germline CDR1 is GTSNPN and CDR2 is SVGIG (reference sequence). This CDR3 is CAWSPGTTGNTIYF. The DNA of the CDR3 is TGTGCCTGGAGCCCCGGGACAACTGGAAACACCATATATTTT.

V gene TRBV5-4 combines with J gene TRBJ2-2; 8 nucleotides agree with TRBD1. Germline-derived CDR1 and CDR2 are SGHNT and YYREEE (reference sequence). Trimming removed 4 bases from V and 4 bases from J; junction bases left unmatched: 6. This CDR3 region has 15 residues. The CDR3 region is CASSLWTGTTGELFF. For the CDR3, the DNA is TGTGCCAGCAGCCTGTGGACAGGGACCACCGGGGAGCTGTTTTTT.

The V call is TRBV7-9, the J call TRBJ2-1; 9 positions match TRBD1. This CDR3 spans 17 amino acids. From germline, CDR1 is SEHNR and CDR2 FQNEAQ (reference sequence). Germline trimming cut 2 bases from V and 0 bases from J; bases unmatched to any gene: 5. The CDR3 nucleotides are TGTGCCAGCAGCTTAAAGCCGACAGGGGGCTCCTACAATGAGCAGTTCTTC. It is translated as CASSLKPTGGSYNEQFF.

The rearrangement links TRBV2 to TRBJ1-1; 10 positions agree with TRBD1. Germline assignment: CDR1 SNHLY and CDR2 FYNNEI. The CDR3 is 14 residues long. The trim removed 5 bases at V and 5 bases at J, leaving 5 bases unmatched. The CDR3 nucleotides are TGTGCCAGCAGTACGACAGGGGGCGAGACTGAAGCTTTCTTT. Its translation: CASSTTGGETEAFF. The whole variable domain, remainder taken from reference TRBV2 and TRBJ1-1, is EPEVTQTPSHQVTQMGQEVILRCVPISNHLYFYWYRQILGQKVEFLVSFYNNEISEKSEIFDDQFSVERPDGSNFTLKIRSTKLEDSAMYFCASSTTGGETEAFFGQGTRLTVV.

V is TRBV30 and J is TRBJ2-1; possible D gene TRBD2, 5 bases. V lost 5 bases and J 2 bases, leaving 16 bases between the germline ends. CDR1 is GTSNPN, CDR2 SVGIG, per germline (reference sequence). The CDR3 has 15 amino acids. The CDR3 loop reads CAWEEQRRTYNEQFF. The DNA of the CDR3 is TGTGCCTGGGAGGAACAGAGGAGGACCTACAATGAGCAGTTCTTC.

This chain links TRBV23-1 with TRBJ1-4, with 9 bases matching TRBD1. TRBV23-1 is given ORF status, its function remaining uncertain. This CDR3 has 14 amino acids. After removal of 6 bases from V and 5 bases from J, the junction contained 4 bases not matched to a gene. The CDR3 sequence is CASSPDRGNEKLFF. CDR3 sequence (DNA): TGCGCCAGCAGCCCGGACAGGGGAAATGAAAAACTGTTTTTT.

J is TRBJ2-3 and V is TRBV7-2; 13 nucleotides line up with TRBD2. The V and J ends lost 4 bases and 10 bases, in that order; junction bases with no gene match: 17. The CDR3 spans 18 residues. CDR1 is SGHTA and CDR2 is FQGNSA in the germline V gene. Here the CDR3 reads CASSSALAGGPLVSAQYF. CDR3 bases: TGTGCCAGCAGCTCGGCACTAGCGGGAGGGCCCTTGGTCTCTGCGCAGTATTTT.

This clone has just a few counts. The gene calls are TRBV6-1 and TRBJ2-1, with a possible D match to TRBD1 (6 bases). Trimming pared 7 bases from V and 9 bases from J, leaving 13 bases between. Germline-derived CDR1 and CDR2 are MNHNS and SASEGT. This CDR3 has 12 amino acids. CDR3 bases: TGTGCCAGCACCTGGGGGCCAGGTGAGCAGTTCTTC. It codes for CASTWGPGEQFF.

The rearrangement links TRBV2 to TRBJ1-6; possibly TRBD1 for D (5 bases). Per the germline V gene, CDR1 is SNHLY and CDR2 is FYNNEI. CDR3 length equals 17 residues. V was pared by 3 bases and J by 4 bases, with 16 bases between. Here the CDR3 DNA reads TGTGCCAGCAGTGATACTCTTACACAGGTTTATAATTCACCCCTCCACTTT. Protein sequence: CASSDTLTQVYNSPLHF.

The chain combines TRBV6-6 with TRBJ2-2; D is ambiguous. Germline CDR1 is MNHNY and CDR2 is SVGAGI (reference sequence). The CDR3 sequence is 14 residues long. Trimming stripped 6 bases from V and 4 bases from J, with 12 bases between. CDR3 sequence (DNA): TGTGCCAGCAGCCGCGATTTCGGCACCGGGGAGCTGTTTTTT. Its protein is CASSRDFGTGELFF.

The CDR3 coding sequence is TGTGCCAGCAGACAACAGGGGGCTTATGGCTACACCTTC. Translated: CASRQQGAYGYTF. V gene TRBV4-2 combines with J gene TRBJ1-2; 9 bases map to TRBD1. Germline CDR1 LGHNA, CDR2 YNFKEQ. This CDR3 has 13 amino acids. J lost 5 bases, V lost 6 bases, and 4 bases had no gene match.

The gene calls are TRBV29-1 and TRBJ1-2; TRBD1 matches 10 bases. Germline V gene data show CDR1 as SQVTM and CDR2 as ANQGSEA. The CDR3 runs to 12 residues. V trimming: 7 bases; J trimming: 8 bases; junction bases outside the gene matches: 7. CDR3 in DNA: TGCAGCGCCCGACAGGGGGCAATGGGCTACACCTTC. This translates into CSARQGAMGYTF.

This clone was counted between two and nine times. For the CDR3, the DNA is TGTGCCAGTAGTACTGGAGACGAGTACGAGCAGTACTTC. This translates into CASSTGDEYEQYF. The V call is TRBV19, the J call TRBJ2-7, with no clear D. Between the trimmed V and J ends, which lost 4 bases and 4 bases, there was a span of 11 bases. CDR3 length: 13 amino acids. Germline-derived CDR1 and CDR2 are LNHDA and SQIVND (reference sequence).

This clone has just one count. J is TRBJ2-1 and V is TRBV9; 12 bases match TRBD1. V dropped 3 bases and J dropped 7; count of bases not matched to a gene: 8. The CDR3 spans 16 residues. Germline-derived CDR1 and CDR2 are SGDLS and YYNGEE. The CDR3: CASSGPGTGGRNEQFF. CDR3 nucleotide sequence: TGTGCCAGCAGCGGGCCCGGGACAGGGGGCCGAAATGAGCAGTTCTTC.

This rearrangement joins TRBV15 to TRBJ2-7; D ambiguous. The CDR3 has 11 residues. V was shortened by 4 bases and J by 1 base, with 2 bases between the two germline ends. From germline, CDR1 is LNHNV and CDR2 YYDKDF (reference sequence). The CDR3: CATSTSYEQYF. The CDR3 DNA follows: TGTGCCACCAGCACTTCCTACGAGCAGTACTTC.

This clone was seen once. This rearrangement joins TRBV6-5 to TRBJ2-7; 7 bases align to TRBD2. Germline values: CDR1 MNHEY, CDR2 SVGAGI. V dropped 2 bases and J dropped 1; count of bases not matched to a gene: 2. The CDR3 runs to 14 residues. CDR3: CASSYGRASYEQYF. DNA for the CDR3: TGTGCCAGCAGTTACGGGAGGGCTTCCTACGAGCAGTACTTC.

The rearrangement joins TRBV5-1 to TRBJ2-3; 7 bases align to TRBD1. CDR3 length: 17 residues. Looked up from germline, CDR1 is SGHRS and CDR2 is YFSETQ. J gave up 6 bases and V 8 bases, and 21 bases lay outside the gene matches. This chain's CDR3 is CASQRLLTGAVGDTQYF. The CDR3 nucleotides read TGCGCCAGTCAACGCCTTTTAACAGGGGCGGTGGGGGATACGCAGTATTTT.